This entry describes one T cell receptor (beta chain). What it binds is unknown. The germline V gene encodes CDR1 SGHVS and CDR2 FQNEAQ. The CDR3 has 15 residues. With V trimmed by 4 bases and J by 3 bases, 7 bases remained unmatched. This sample is part of a study of CD8 T cells in ankylosing spondylitis. Study-level results: Made up of eight highly homologous variants, a TCR beta motif appeared characteristic of ankylosing spondylitis blood. Clones linked to disease were reported to show significant enrichment in matched ankylosing spondylitis synovial fluid.

TCRdb re-derived calls from the 5' RACE reads in MiXCR, one entry per CDR3 protein. This table holds about 340,000 distinct CDR3 sequences, less than 9.5% found once. This clonotype originated in a male donor with ankylosing spondylitis. V and J are TRBV7-8 and TRBJ1-1; 8 nucleotides match TRBD1. The sample was blood, either unsorted or a sorted T cell fraction (not recorded which). CDR3 sequence reads: CASSWQGARDTEAFF. CDR3 DNA: TGTGCCAGCAGCTGGCAGGGGGCACGGGACACTGAAGCTTTCTTT.